Listed below are T cell receptor beta chains from one sample, sequenced in a study of blood T cell repertoires in COVID-19. Assay: immunoSEQ multiplex PCR; the TCRdb copy retains only in-frame clones and omits some. Of about 260,000 clones detected, about 87% appear once; the ten largest clones hold about 4%. Sequencing used peripheral blood. The receptors come from a man in his 60s who had recovered from COVID-19. Each CDR3 is given with its conserved first and last residue. D genes are given only for firm matches. The listing skips clone size in some rows; elsewhere it reads once, few, many or a size class.

CDR3 protein,CDR3 DNA,D gene,V gene,clone size,J gene
CASSESTAGPLGAFF,TGCGCCAGCAGTGAGTCGACTGCAGGGCCCCTTGGGGCTTTCTTT,.,TRBV10-2,.,TRBJ1-1
CASRTGTNTGELFF,TGTGCCAGCAGGACCGGGACGAACACCGGGGAGCTGTTTTTT,.,TRBV11-2,.,TRBJ2-2
CASSLAGSGSTYEQYF,TGTGCCAGCAGCTTGGCGGGGAGTGGTTCTACTTACGAGCAGTACTTC,.,TRBV5-5,few,TRBJ2-7
CASSYSNRRETQYF,TGTGCCAGCAGTTACTCCAACAGGCGAGAGACCCAGTACTTC,.,TRBV6-2/TRBV6-3,.,TRBJ2-5
CASSLGTGRWIF,TGCGCCAGCAGCTTGGGGACAGGGAGGTGGATCTTT,TRBD1,TRBV5-1,.,TRBJ1-1
CASSFSAGGGETQYF,TGTGCCAGCAGCTTCTCAGCGGGGGGAGGAGAGACCCAGTACTTC,TRBD2,TRBV7-3,.,TRBJ2-5
CSAHDEEQYF,TGCAGTGCGCACGATGAGGAGCAGTACTTC,.,TRBV20-1,.,TRBJ2-7
CASSLDGQETQYF,TGCGCCAGCAGCTTGGACGGCCAAGAGACCCAGTACTTC,.,TRBV5-1,.,TRBJ2-5
CASSYTTSGGYNEQFF,TGTGCCAGCAGTTACACAACTAGCGGGGGTTACAATGAGCAGTTCTTC,TRBD2,TRBV27,.,TRBJ2-1
CASSEVGRQGGYTF,TGTGCCAGCAGTGAAGTGGGCAGGCAAGGAGGCTACACCTTC,.,TRBV6-1,few,TRBJ1-2
CASSGGTGNSRQRQETQYF,TGCGCCAGCAGCGGAGGGACAGGGAATTCACGCCAACGTCAAGAGACCCAGTACTTC,TRBD1,TRBV5-1,once,TRBJ2-5
CANMAGANEKLFF,TGTGCCAATATGGCAGGGGCTAATGAAAAACTGTTTTTT,.,TRBV2,.,TRBJ1-4
CASAMTGLEDTQYF,TGTGCTAGTGCCATGACAGGGTTGGAAGATACGCAGTATTTT,TRBD1,TRBV12-5,.,TRBJ2-3
CATREGPYEQYF,TGTGCCACCCGGGAAGGTCCCTACGAGCAGTACTTC,.,TRBV27,.,TRBJ2-7
CASAGFVNTEAFF,TGTGCCAGCGCGGGTTTTGTGAACACTGAAGCTTTCTTT,.,TRBV7-9,.,TRBJ1-1
CASSLGGPSGNTIYF,TGTGCCAGCAGCCTCGGGGGTCCCTCTGGAAACACCATATATTTT,.,TRBV7-8,.,TRBJ1-3
CASSLALLTSSTKNIQYF,TGCGCCAGCAGCTTGGCCCTACTGACTAGTAGTACCAAAAACATTCAGTACTTC,.,TRBV5-1,.,TRBJ2-4
CASSPSGGAGETQYF,TGTGCCAGCAGCCCCAGTGGAGGGGCGGGGGAGACCCAGTACTTC,.,TRBV6-5,.,TRBJ2-5
CASSPDTTRGGNTIYF,TGCGCCAGCAGCCCCGACACAACGCGGGGTGGAAACACCATATATTTT,.,TRBV4-1,.,TRBJ1-3
CASSFGGAGQPQHF,TGTGCCAGCAGTTTTGGGGGGGCAGGACAGCCCCAGCATTTT,.,TRBV27,once,TRBJ1-5
CASSPGVAATDTQYF,TGTGCCAGCTCACCAGGCGTAGCGGCCACAGATACGCAGTATTTT,.,TRBV18,.,TRBJ2-3
CASSIGQGASGYTF,TGTGCCAGCAGTATTGGACAGGGGGCGTCTGGCTACACCTTC,TRBD1,TRBV27,once,TRBJ1-2
CASRRTENTGELFF,TGTGCCAGCAGAAGGACAGAGAACACCGGGGAGCTGTTTTTT,.,TRBV7-8,once,TRBJ2-2
CASTARTTGLRPQYF,TGTGCCAGCACCGCGCGAACTACTGGTCTTCGGCCCCAGTACTTC,.,TRBV3-1/TRBV3-2,.,TRBJ2-5
CASSSYPGQGPLTYGYTF,TGTGCCAGCAGTTCCTACCCGGGACAGGGTCCTCTTACCTATGGCTACACCTTC,TRBD1,TRBV27,.,TRBJ1-2
CASSGRRQGANEQFF,TGTGCCAGCAGCGGCCGACGACAGGGGGCCAATGAGCAGTTCTTC,TRBD1,TRBV7-8,.,TRBJ2-1
CASSPRQGDTGELFF,TGTGCCAGCAGCCCCAGACAGGGAGACACCGGGGAGCTGTTTTTT,.,TRBV21-1,.,TRBJ2-2
CASRDTSYTF,TGTGCCAGCAGGGACACCAGCTACACCTTC,.,TRBV6-5,.,TRBJ1-2
CASLRGSGETQYF,TGTGCCAGCTTGCGGGGGTCCGGTGAGACCCAGTACTTC,TRBD2,TRBV7-2,.,TRBJ2-5
CASSIDRGRQSLAGGREQFF,TGTGCCAGTAGTATAGATCGGGGCAGACAGTCACTAGCGGGGGGACGTGAGCAGTTCTTC,TRBD2,TRBV19,once,TRBJ2-1
CASSFRRGGLNTGELFF,TGTGCCAGCAGCTTCCGCCGGGGGGGACTAAACACCGGGGAGCTGTTTTTT,TRBD2,TRBV7-8,.,TRBJ2-2
CASGITSGTGGGNTIYF,TGTGCTAGTGGTATTACATCCGGGACAGGGGGCGGAAACACCATATATTTT,TRBD1,TRBV12-5,.,TRBJ1-3
CASSPAGLGYGYTF,TGTGCCAGCTCACCAGCAGGGTTAGGGTATGGCTACACCTTC,.,TRBV18,.,TRBJ1-2
CASSLDNNQPQHF,TGCGCCAGCAGCTTGGACAACAATCAGCCCCAGCATTTT,.,TRBV5-1,.,TRBJ1-5
CASSPQAGLRETQYF,TGTGCCAGCAGCCCACAAGCGGGTCTCAGAGAGACCCAGTACTTC,.,TRBV7-2,.,TRBJ2-5
CASSEFTGTGSPLHF,TGTGCCAGCAGTGAGTTTACAGGGACGGGTTCACCCCTCCACTTT,.,TRBV25-1,.,TRBJ1-6
CASSGDKGELFF,TGTGCCAGCAGTGGGGACAAAGGGGAGCTGTTTTTT,.,TRBV12-3/TRBV12-4,.,TRBJ2-2